The clone carrying this TCR beta chain was seen a few times. No antigen is known for it. This entry is derived from a study of shared clonotypes between healthy human individuals. The wider study: The cohort had a couple of women and three men, ages 18 to 49.

Trimming at V came to 0 bases and at J to 2 bases, leaving 10 bases not matched to a gene. Germline V gene sequence: CDR1 SGHDT, CDR2 YYEEEE. The CDR3 length is 18 residues. Broader study findings: Larger estimated richness was generally recorded for naive subsets relative to memory subsets. Non-shared clonotypes displayed generation probabilities falling below those of clonotypes present in all four donors.

The authors loaded 200 ng DNA, 27,000 or so T cell genomes, into sorted-subset replicate PCRs. Clones were sequenced by immunoSEQ multiplex PCR, and TCRdb holds only the in-frame ones, with some missing. The table lists about 680,000 clones, roughly 72% of them singletons. The chain uses TRBV5-6 and TRBJ2-3; 9 positions agree with TRBD2. Sequenced: memory CD4+ T cells sorted from blood. Subset described: CD45RA-negative fraction. The sequence derives from a woman aged 30 to 39 in good health. Here the CDR3 reads CASSLGLTRLAVTDTQYF. DNA for the CDR3: TGTGCCAGCAGCTTGGGGTTAACGCGACTAGCGGTCACAGATACGCAGTATTTT.